The present T cell receptor beta chain was sequenced within a study of cytomegalovirus exposure and HLA in healthy donors. Overall study context: Genotyping of 398 donors showed that approximately 83% belonged to the Caucasian-associated ancestry cluster. Overall study findings and caveats: As a later analysis revealed, the rate of TCR association differed by HLA locus, with DRB1 most and HLA-C fewest. What TCR beta sequences reportedly achieved was accurate prediction of HLA-A and HLA-B alleles in most subjects.

Notes on this clone: Its antigen is not identified.

Germline values: CDR1 LGHNT, CDR2 FRNRAP. V was clipped by 1 base and J by 5 bases; unmatched bases: 6. This CDR3 comprises 15 residues. Vbeta (60) and Jbeta (13) primers were used in the PCR. TCRdb's table, derived via immunoSEQ multiplex PCR, lists solely in-frame clones and lacks some. The profile shows some 180,000 clones, 80% of them singletons. This clonotype originated in a woman in her 30s in good health and CMV-seronegative. Material: PBMCs. V usage is TRBV12-5 and J usage is TRBJ2-5, with TRBD2 matching over 8 bases. CDR3 bases: TGTGCTAGTGGTTTGGCAACGGGGGGGTCGGAGACCCAGTACTTC. Its translation is CASGLATGGSETQYF.